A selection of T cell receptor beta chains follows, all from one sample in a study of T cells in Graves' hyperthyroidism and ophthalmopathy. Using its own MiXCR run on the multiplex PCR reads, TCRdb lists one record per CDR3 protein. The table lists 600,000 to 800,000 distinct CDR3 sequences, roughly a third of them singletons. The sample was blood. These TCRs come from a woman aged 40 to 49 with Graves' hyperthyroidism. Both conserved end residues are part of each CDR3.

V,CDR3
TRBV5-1,CASSGILADSSYEQYF
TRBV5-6,CASRRSGAGAFF
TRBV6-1,CASRPFHSTNTGELFF
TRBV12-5,CASGLGQGAGEQYF
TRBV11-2,CASSLASRDEQYF
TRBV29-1,CSVGLAGLRETQYF
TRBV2,CASRATGGRNNSPLHF
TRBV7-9,CASSLRWTSIPGSCFF
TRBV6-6,CASSYDRGGEQYF
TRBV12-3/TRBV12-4,CASSLNGAPGVAFF
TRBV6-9,CASSKGIRPQHF
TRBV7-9,CASSLSVASYNEQFF
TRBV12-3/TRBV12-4,CASSLARQGPTEAFF
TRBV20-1,CSARAGATNEKLFF
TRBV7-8,CASSQGSMDTPSYEQYF
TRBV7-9,CASSLGAGAGGYGYTF
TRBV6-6,CASSATPGNTEAFF
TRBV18,CASSPPSGGEDLEAFF
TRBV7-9,CASSPGTGMNNSPLHF
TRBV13,CASSLTGILAPEAFF
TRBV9,CASSVGFGPAYEQYF
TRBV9,CASSVDMVSGRTGNTGELFF
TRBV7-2,CASSSQGAGELFF
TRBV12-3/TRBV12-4,CASSSRGRQYF
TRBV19,CASSSVERSNQPQHF
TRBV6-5,CASSQSGKSNQPQHF
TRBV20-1,CSAPRDSSFGSPLHF
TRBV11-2,CASSFLRVIGTGELFF
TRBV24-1,CATSTTGQGGTEAFF
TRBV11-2,CASSLEGNSGLLSYEQYF
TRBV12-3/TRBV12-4,CASSLSAAPYEQYF
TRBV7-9,CASSLGSANTGELFF
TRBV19,CASSRAKNGYTF
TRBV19,CASSIASHNQPQHF
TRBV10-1,CASSGFRLAGYEQYF
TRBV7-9,CASSTGQGADEQYF